These T cell receptor beta chains were read from a single sample in a study of T cell responses to AZD1222 COVID-19 vaccine. Produced via immunoSEQ multiplex PCR; TCRdb's table is partial and in-frame only. The table has over 85,000 clones, approximately 92% seen once. The sample was peripheral blood, taken on day 0 of AZD1222 vaccination. These receptors all stem from an adult in good health. Both conserved end residues are part of each CDR3. D genes are given only for firm matches. Clone size, where shown, is once, few, many, or a class for clones that have expanded.

D gene,J gene,clone size,V gene,CDR3 DNA,CDR3 protein
TRBD1,TRBJ1-4,NA,TRBV5-6,TGTGCCAGCAGCCCACGGACAGGGTACAGTGAAAAACTGTTTTTT,CASSPRTGYSEKLFF
NA,TRBJ2-7,NA,TRBV5-8,TGTGCCAGCAGCAACGGACAGCGTATCTCCTACGAGCAGTACTTC,CASSNGQRISYEQYF
NA,TRBJ2-7,NA,TRBV9,TGTGCCAGCAGCGTAGCAGGGGCAGTTGACGAGCAGTACTTC,CASSVAGAVDEQYF
NA,TRBJ2-7,NA,TRBV7-9,TGTGCCAGCAGCTTAGCAGGGGTCCCCTACGAGCAGTACTTC,CASSLAGVPYEQYF
NA,TRBJ2-3,NA,TRBV9,TGTGCCAGCAGCGTAGTCGGCCCCCCCGGCGCGCGCACAGATACGCAGTATTTT,CASSVVGPPGARTDTQYF
TRBD2,TRBJ2-5,NA,TRBV7-9,TGTGCCAGCAGCTTCGGCGGGGGTCCCAAGAGGGCCCAGTACTTC,CASSFGGGPKRAQYF
TRBD1,TRBJ1-2,NA,TRBV18,TGTGCCAGCTCAAACCGGGACAGGGATGGCTACACCTTC,CASSNRDRDGYTF
NA,TRBJ2-1,NA,TRBV7-2,TGTGCCAGCAGCTTGGGAAGATACAATGAGCAGTTCTTC,CASSLGRYNEQFF
NA,TRBJ1-2,NA,TRBV4-1,TGCGCCAGCAGCCAACCCCAGGGGCTTAGCTATGGCTACACCTTC,CASSQPQGLSYGYTF
NA,TRBJ2-2,NA,TRBV7-7,TGTGCCAGCAGCTTATCCCCAGCTAGCGTTGACACCGGGGAGCTGTTTTTT,CASSLSPASVDTGELFF
TRBD2,TRBJ2-3,NA,TRBV6-1,TGTGCCAGCCGTGGACTAGCGGGAGGGCACCGTAGCACGCAGTATTTT,CASRGLAGGHRSTQYF
NA,TRBJ1-2,NA,TRBV6-5,TGTGCCAGCAGTCCGGACAGATATGGCTACACCTTC,CASSPDRYGYTF
NA,TRBJ2-3,NA,TRBV7-2,TGTGCCAGCAGCTTAATTAGGGGGGGCACAGATACGCAGTATTTT,CASSLIRGGTDTQYF
NA,TRBJ1-6,NA,TRBV5-4,TGTGCCAGCAGCTTGAGGGGCCCTTCACCCCTCCACTTT,CASSLRGPSPLHF
TRBD1,TRBJ1-1,NA,TRBV30,TGTGCCTGGCTACCCCCAACCGGGACAGGGGAAATCATGAACACTGAAGCTTTCTTT,CAWLPPTGTGEIMNTEAFF
NA,TRBJ1-3,few,TRBV28,TGTGCCAGCAGCAAACCAAGATATCGTTCCGGAAACACCATATATTTT,CASSKPRYRSGNTIYF
NA,TRBJ2-4,NA,TRBV7-9,TGTGCCAGCAGCTTAGGAGCTAGGCTGGAGGGAAACATTCAGTACTTC,CASSLGARLEGNIQYF
NA,TRBJ1-1,NA,TRBV29-1,TGCAGCGTAACCGGGCGGGGCACTGAAGCTTTCTTT,CSVTGRGTEAFF
NA,TRBJ2-7,NA,TRBV9,TGTGCCAGCAGCGTAGGGGCAGGAGCCTACGAGCAGTACTTC,CASSVGAGAYEQYF
TRBD1,TRBJ1-1,NA,TRBV30,TGTGCCTGCGACCAGGGGGGGGCCACTGAAGCTTTCTTT,CACDQGGATEAFF
NA,TRBJ1-2,NA,TRBV14,TGTGCCAGCAGCCAAATACCCGGAGGTGGCTACACCTTC,CASSQIPGGGYTF